What follows are 15 T cell receptor beta chains derived from one specimen sequenced in a study of cytomegalovirus exposure and HLA in healthy donors. Primers: 60 Vbeta forward and 13 Jbeta reverse. Profiled with immunoSEQ multiplex PCR; TCRdb holds only in-frame clones, not every one. The sample gives 100,000 to 150,000 clones, around four fifths of which show up once; under 1.5% is in the top ten. Sequencing was done on a sample of PBMCs. The receptors stem from a female donor in good health and CMV-seronegative.

DNA of the CDR3: TGCGCCAGCAGCCTACAGGGATCCTACGAGCAGTACTTC. Its translation is CASSLQGSYEQYF. The chain has TRBV4-1 and TRBJ2-5; D may be TRBD1 (6 bases). Judging by the DNA end, TRBJ2-7 fits better; the J call may be wrong. Per germline, CDR1 MGHRA and CDR2 YSYEKL. The CDR3 runs 13 residues.

The rearrangement joins TRBV10-3 to TRBJ2-5; 9 nucleotides line up with TRBD1. This CDR3 is built from 12 residues. Germline V gene lookup returns CDR1 ENHRY and CDR2 SYGVKD. The V segment lost 9 bases and the J segment 4 bases; nucleotides outside the gene matches: 3. In DNA, the CDR3 is TGTGCCATTGGGACAGGGCGAGAGACCCAGTACTTC. It is translated as CAIGTGRETQYF.

This sequence joins TRBV6-5 and TRBJ1-2; 10 positions match TRBD1. J was trimmed by 4 bases and V by 6 bases; bases with no gene match: 5. CDR1 and CDR2 from the germline V gene are MNHEY and SVGAGI. This CDR3 comprises 14 residues. CDR3 protein: CASRGTGVGYGYTF. The CDR3 DNA reads TGTGCCAGCAGGGGGACAGGGGTTGGCTATGGCTACACCTTC.

V and J are TRBV7-2 and TRBJ2-5; D is unclear. The V end was cut by 7 bases, the J end by 5 bases, with 17 bases between. Germline-derived CDR1 and CDR2 are SGHTA and FQGNSA. The CDR3 has 14 residues. CDR3 DNA: TGTGCCAGCATACTTCGGCGGTCCGGGGAGACCCAGTACTTC. This encodes CASILRRSGETQYF. Supplemented by reference TRBV7-2 and TRBJ2-5, the full variable domain reads GAGVSQSPSNKVTEKGKDVELRCDPISGHTALYWYRQSLGQGLEFLIYFQGNSAPDKSGLPSDRFSAERTGGSVSTLTIQRTQQEDSAVYLCASILRRSGETQYFGPGTRLLVL.

The chain carries TRBV27 and TRBJ2-7; TRBD1 aligns across 8 bases. V shed 0 bases, J shed 4 bases, and the junction held 8 bases outside the gene matches. The CDR3 runs to 16 residues. In germline, CDR1 is MNHEY, CDR2 SMNVEV (reference sequence). The CDR3 sequence is CASSLSVTGETYEQYF. CDR3 sequence (DNA): TGTGCCAGCAGTTTATCGGTGACAGGGGAAACGTACGAGCAGTACTTC.

The chain has TRBV9 and TRBJ2-1, with TRBD1 identical over 9 bases. Trimming at V came to 0 bases and at J to 5 bases, leaving 12 bases not matched to a gene. The CDR3 spans 18 residues. CDR1 and CDR2 (germline): SGDLS, YYNGEE. The chain's CDR3 is CASSVEDRGLSVDNEQFF. CDR3 DNA sequence: TGTGCCAGCAGCGTAGAGGACAGGGGACTTTCCGTGGACAATGAGCAGTTCTTC.

This clone turned up a few times. The V gene is TRBV7-9, the J gene TRBJ1-4, with 8 bases matching TRBD1. Germline values: CDR1 SEHNR, CDR2 FQNEAQ (reference sequence). The CDR3 length is 18 residues. The ends lost 6 bases at V and 3 bases at J; junction bases unmatched: 15. The CDR3, as DNA: TGTGCCAGCAGTTCGCCAGGGGGCGCGGTCATGGCTAATGAAAAACTGTTTTTT. Amino acids: CASSSPGGAVMANEKLFF.

V is TRBV28 and J is TRBJ1-4; 7 bases map to TRBD1. Germline assignment: CDR1 MDHEN and CDR2 SYDVKM. Trimming at V came to 4 bases and at J to 3 bases, leaving 8 bases not matched to a gene. The CDR3 contains 16 residues. CDR3 DNA sequence: TGTGCCAGCAGTTCGACAGGGCCCGTGGCTAATGAAAAACTGTTTTTT. This codes for CASSSTGPVANEKLFF.

The CDR3 DNA follows: TGTGCCAGCAGTTTCTCGGGCGGGGATGAGCAGTTCTTC. Amino acids: CASSFSGGDEQFF. The V call is TRBV6-5, the J call TRBJ2-1; a possible D gene is TRBD2 (6 bases). This CDR3 has 13 residues. Trimming removed 4 bases from V and 8 bases from J, with 12 bases in between. Germline loops: CDR1 MNHEY, CDR2 SVGAGI.

The V gene is TRBV27, the J gene TRBJ1-3, with D perhaps TRBD1 (6 bases). The CDR3 covers 15 residues. V lost 1 base and J lost 2, with 9 bases in between. Looked up from germline, CDR1 is MNHEY and CDR2 is SMNVEV (reference sequence). CDR3 nucleotides: TGTGCCAGCAGTTTATTGGGGGCTGCTGGAAACACCATATATTTT. Translation: CASSLLGAAGNTIYF.

The chain couples TRBV5-6 to TRBJ1-2; the match to TRBD1 covers 7 bases. The ends lost 6 bases at V and 8 bases at J; junction bases unmatched: 7. The CDR3 length is 12 residues. Germline lookup yields CDR1 SGHDT and CDR2 YYEEEE. The CDR3 protein is CASTLEGGGYTF. For the CDR3, the DNA is TGTGCCAGCACCCTGGAAGGGGGCGGCTACACCTTC.

V usage is TRBV6-6 and J usage is TRBJ2-2, with 7 positions matching TRBD2. The germline gives CDR1 MNHNY, CDR2 SVGAGI (reference sequence). This CDR3 contains 15 residues. V lost 4 bases to trimming and J lost 4 bases; unmatched junction nucleotides: 6. The CDR3 here is CASSLGGSSTGELFF. As DNA, the CDR3 is TGTGCCAGCAGTTTGGGCGGGAGCTCCACCGGGGAGCTGTTTTTT.

The chain links TRBV2 to TRBJ1-1; the D gene is possibly TRBD1 (5 bases). Germline V gene data show CDR1 as SNHLY and CDR2 as FYNNEI. The CDR3 loop spans 12 amino acids. The V end was cut by 5 bases, the J end by 6 bases, with 10 bases between. The CDR3 loop reads CASSITGAEAFF. In DNA form, the CDR3 reads TGTGCCAGCAGTATAACGGGGGCTGAAGCTTTCTTT.

The J gene is TRBJ2-1, the V gene TRBV11-3; TRBD1 agrees at 8 bases. The CDR3 runs 20 residues. V dropped 1 base and J dropped 9; count of bases not matched to a gene: 23. In germline, CDR1 is SGHNT, CDR2 YENEEA. The CDR3 spells CASSLVAGQGLFGPRSEQFF. The CDR3 DNA follows: TGTGCCAGCAGCTTAGTCGCCGGACAGGGACTCTTTGGGCCTAGGTCTGAGCAGTTCTTC.

J is TRBJ2-7 and V is TRBV28; TRBD1 agrees at 7 bases. This CDR3 comprises 14 residues. With 5 bases clipped from V and 2 bases from J, the junction kept 6 bases outside the gene matches. Germline CDR1 is MDHEN and CDR2 is SYDVKM. The CDR3 region is CASSTGTAPYEQYF. Written as DNA, the CDR3 is TGTGCCAGCAGTACAGGGACAGCTCCCTACGAGCAGTACTTC. Drawing the rest from reference TRBV28 and TRBJ2-7, the complete variable domain is DVKVTQSSRYLVKRTGEKVFLECVQDMDHENMFWYRQDPGLGLRLIYFSYDVKMKEKGDIPEGYSVSREKKERFSLILESASTNQTSMYLCASSTGTAPYEQYFGPGTRLTVT.